Reported below is one T cell receptor beta chain. It has no known antigen specificity. Base qualities are not recorded, but no much larger clone differs from it by a single base. Taken from the germline V gene, the CDR1 and CDR2 loops are SGHRS and YFSETQ. The CDR3 has 14 amino acids, counting the end cysteine and phenylalanine. The DNA shown is the 42-base CDR3, in frame from base 1. V sheds 5 bases and J sheds 5 bases, leaving 16 bases between their ends. Sequencing of TCRB CDR3 was done on genomic DNA with the immunoSEQ assay. As for the authors' bioinformatics: Published virus-specific TCRB sequences were compared with patient CD8+ clones larger than 1%, and only a few matches were found. Only productive TCRB rearrangements were included in the analyses. Defining a clone by its unique TCRB CDR3 sequence, the study calculated clonality as a productive clonality index derived from Shannon entropy. To calculate repertoire overlap between two samples, the template counts of each clone were considered relative to each sample's total templates. Flow cytometry-measured V-gene usage correlated with V-gene usage from TCRB sequencing, with a Spearman r of about 0.56. This immuneACCESS table, as held by TCRdb, lists in-frame sequences with V and J called but not all clones. Of the missing ones, under half trace to an unresolved V gene in checked studies; the others have no known cause. That table furnishes V, J and clone size, whereas the DNA furnished D and trimming. A total of 13,000 to 15,000 clones appear in this sample, about 80% of them only once. Just under 30% of the sample goes to the ten largest clones.

This specimen belongs to a study of somatic mutations in cytotoxic T cells in rheumatoid arthritis (dated by TCRdb to the late 2010s). Notes on the research overall: Peripheral blood (around 28 ml EDTA) was collected from patients immediately after diagnosis and before any treatment began. Sorted V beta1+ cells also underwent TCRB sequencing, and some V beta antibody-stained T-cell populations were flow-sorted at nearly 100% purity on a FACSAria II or Sony SH800. In newly diagnosed rheumatoid arthritis without treatment, the study examined if expanded CD8+ T-cell clones harbor somatic mutations, relying on TCRB deep sequencing to characterize clonality. For roughly 61 rheumatoid arthritis patients and roughly 22 healthy controls, TCRB deep sequencing was carried out. The median ages of the patient and control groups were essentially identical. Study-wide conclusions, independent of this receptor: There was no significant difference in CD8+ T-cell clonality between rheumatoid arthritis patients and age-matched healthy controls. The antigen targets of the expanded CD8+ clones were unknown, and absence from virus-specific databases did not rule out viral specificity. In about an eighth of the roughly 65 patients the largest CD8+ clone exceeded 20% of CD8+ cells, and several identical CD8+ TCRB sequences were shared between blood and synovial fluid. In patients, CD8+ clonality rose with age (Spearman r of about 0.51), which was not the case in healthy controls. The slight TRBV07 underrepresentation in patients was not adjusted for multiple comparisons.

Positive magnetic bead selection on an AutoMACS was used to isolate CD4+ and CD8+ cells, with flow cytometry used to check purity. Initial screening for clonal expansions relied on flow cytometry with a TCR V beta antibody panel, after which sorted CD8+ fractions underwent TCRB deep sequencing for characterization. Peripheral blood mononuclear cells were obtained using density gradient separation with Ficoll-Paque PLUS. Using Nucleospin Tissue or Tissue XS kits, DNA was extracted from CD4-enriched, CD8-enriched or PBMC samples, with quantification by a Qubit 2.0 fluorometer. The sequenced sample consisted of CD8+ T cells sorted from blood. The V and J segments used are TRBV5-1 and TRBJ2-5, with the D segment identity uncertain. This sequence was found in an adult with rheumatoid arthritis. The encoded CDR3 is CASRTETRRETQYF. The DNA is TGCGCCAGCAGAACGGAAACCCGCCGGGAGACCCAGTACTTC.